This T cell receptor (beta chain) was sequenced during a study of blood T cell repertoires in COVID-19. In the study overall: Sites across the United States, Italy and Spain contributed samples from acute and convalescent COVID-19. PBMCs, B-cell-depleted T cells, or T cells were the source of the cDNA or gDNA that made up the material.

V shed 6 bases, J shed 5 bases, and the junction held 6 bases outside the gene matches. Germline CDR1 SNHLY, CDR2 FYNNEI. The CDR3 runs 13 residues. Original methodology: Reference gene primers were amplified, and this amplification served to estimate nucleated cell counts. Using immunoSEQ multiplex PCR, the repertoire was profiled, and TCRdb retains in-frame clones only, with some absent. V and J calls plus clone size are reproduced from that table; the DNA served to infer D and trimming. The sample consists of about 64,000 clones, approximately 85% of them appearing once. The rearrangement joins TRBV2 to TRBJ2-7; 8 bases are a match to TRBD1. The sample was peripheral blood. This TCR was sampled from a human donor in a cohort sampled during active COVID-19. This chain's CDR3 is CASRQGAPHEQYF. CDR3 coding DNA: TGTGCCAGCAGGCAGGGGGCGCCCCACGAGCAGTACTTC.